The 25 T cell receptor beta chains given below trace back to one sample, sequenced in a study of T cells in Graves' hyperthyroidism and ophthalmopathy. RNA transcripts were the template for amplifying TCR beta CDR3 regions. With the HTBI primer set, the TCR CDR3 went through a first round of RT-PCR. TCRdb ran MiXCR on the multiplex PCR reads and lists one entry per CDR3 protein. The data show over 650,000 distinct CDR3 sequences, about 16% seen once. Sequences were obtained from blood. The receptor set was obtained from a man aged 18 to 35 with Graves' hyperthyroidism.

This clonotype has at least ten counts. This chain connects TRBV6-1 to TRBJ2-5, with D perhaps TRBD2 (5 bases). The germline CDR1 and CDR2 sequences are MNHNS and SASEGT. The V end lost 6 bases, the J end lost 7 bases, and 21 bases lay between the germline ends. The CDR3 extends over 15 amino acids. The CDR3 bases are TGTGCCAGCAGAAACGATGGAAATCCCGGAGGGACCCAGTACTTC. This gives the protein CASRNDGNPGGTQYF.

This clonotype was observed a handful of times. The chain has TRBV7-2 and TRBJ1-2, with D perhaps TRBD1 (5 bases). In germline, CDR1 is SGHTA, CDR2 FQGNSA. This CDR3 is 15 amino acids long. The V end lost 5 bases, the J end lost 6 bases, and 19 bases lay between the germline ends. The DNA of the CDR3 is TGTGCCAGCAGCCCCCGGGACCCCTCGTGGAATGGCTACACCTTC. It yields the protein CASSPRDPSWNGYTF.

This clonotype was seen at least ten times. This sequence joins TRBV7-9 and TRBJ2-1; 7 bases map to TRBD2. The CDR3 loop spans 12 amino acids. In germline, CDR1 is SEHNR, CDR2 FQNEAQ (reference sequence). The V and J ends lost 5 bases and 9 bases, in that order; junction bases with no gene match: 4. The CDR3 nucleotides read TGTGCCAGCAGCGGGGGGGGGACTGAGCAGTTCTTC. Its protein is CASSGGGTEQFF.

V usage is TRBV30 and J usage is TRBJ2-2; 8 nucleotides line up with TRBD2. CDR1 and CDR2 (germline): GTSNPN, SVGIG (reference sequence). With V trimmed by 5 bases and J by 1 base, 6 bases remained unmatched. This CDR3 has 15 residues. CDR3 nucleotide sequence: TGTGCCTGGTTACGGACTAGCCGGAACACCGGGGAGCTGTTTTTT. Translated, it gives CAWLRTSRNTGELFF.

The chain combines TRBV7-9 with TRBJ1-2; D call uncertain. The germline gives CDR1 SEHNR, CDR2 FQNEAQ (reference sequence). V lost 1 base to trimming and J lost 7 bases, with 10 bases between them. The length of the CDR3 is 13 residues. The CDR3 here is CASSLVQFCGYTF. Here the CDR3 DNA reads TGTGCCAGCAGCTTAGTCCAGTTCTGTGGCTACACCTTC.

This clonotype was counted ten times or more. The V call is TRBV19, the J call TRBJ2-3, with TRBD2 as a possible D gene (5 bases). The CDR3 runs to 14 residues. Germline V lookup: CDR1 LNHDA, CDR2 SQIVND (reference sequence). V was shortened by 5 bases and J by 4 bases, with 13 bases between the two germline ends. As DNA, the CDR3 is TGTGCCAGTAGTGTGAGGGTAAAAGCAGATACGCAGTATTTT. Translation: CASSVRVKADTQYF.

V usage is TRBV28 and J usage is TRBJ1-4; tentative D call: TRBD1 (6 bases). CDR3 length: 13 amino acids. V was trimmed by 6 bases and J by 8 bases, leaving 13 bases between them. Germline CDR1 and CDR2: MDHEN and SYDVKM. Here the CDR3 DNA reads TGTGCCAGCAGGGACAGTCTTCGCGAAAAACTGTTTTTT. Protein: CASRDSLREKLFF.

The CDR3 DNA reads as TGCAGCGTTGCCCAGGTCTATGGCTACACCTTC. Translating gives CSVAQVYGYTF. V and J are TRBV29-1 and TRBJ1-2; D call uncertain. There are 11 residues in the CDR3. Germline loops: CDR1 SQVTM, CDR2 ANQGSEA. Trimming pared 4 bases from V and 4 bases from J, leaving 7 bases between.

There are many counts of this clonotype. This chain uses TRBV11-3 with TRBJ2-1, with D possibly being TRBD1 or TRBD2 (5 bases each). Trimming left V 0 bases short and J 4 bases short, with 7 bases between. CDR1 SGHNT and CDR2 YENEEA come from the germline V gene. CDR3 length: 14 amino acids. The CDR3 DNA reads TGTGCCAGCAGCTTAGAGGGGGTTTACAATGAGCAGTTCTTC. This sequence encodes CASSLEGVYNEQFF.

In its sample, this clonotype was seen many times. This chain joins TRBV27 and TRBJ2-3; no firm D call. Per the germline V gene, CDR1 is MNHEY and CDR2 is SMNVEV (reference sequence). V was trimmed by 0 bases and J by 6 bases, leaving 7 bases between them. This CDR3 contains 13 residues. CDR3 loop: CASSLSERDTQYF. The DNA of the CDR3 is TGTGCCAGCAGTTTATCAGAGAGGGATACGCAGTATTTT.

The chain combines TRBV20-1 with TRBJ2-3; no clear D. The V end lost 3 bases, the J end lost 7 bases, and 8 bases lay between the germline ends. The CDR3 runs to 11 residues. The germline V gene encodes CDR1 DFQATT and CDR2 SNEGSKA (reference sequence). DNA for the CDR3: TGCAGTGCTAGGGAGCGAAATACGCAGTATTTT. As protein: CSARERNTQYF.

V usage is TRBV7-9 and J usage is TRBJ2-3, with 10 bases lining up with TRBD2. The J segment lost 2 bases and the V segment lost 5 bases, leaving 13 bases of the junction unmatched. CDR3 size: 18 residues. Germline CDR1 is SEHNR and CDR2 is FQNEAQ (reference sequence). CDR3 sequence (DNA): TGTGCCAGCAGCAACTACCGGACTAGCGGCTTATTCACAGATACGCAGTATTTT. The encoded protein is CASSNYRTSGLFTDTQYF. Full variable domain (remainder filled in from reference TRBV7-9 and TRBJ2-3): DTGVSQNPRHKITKRGQNVTFRCDPISEHNRLYWYRQTLGQGPEFLTYFQNEAQLEKSRLLSDRFSAERPKGSFSTLEIQRTEQGDSAMYLCASSNYRTSGLFTDTQYFGPGTRLTVL.

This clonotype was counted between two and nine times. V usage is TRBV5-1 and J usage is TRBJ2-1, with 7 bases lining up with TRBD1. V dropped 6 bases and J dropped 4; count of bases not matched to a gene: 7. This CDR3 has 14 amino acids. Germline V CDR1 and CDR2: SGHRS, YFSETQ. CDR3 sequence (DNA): TGCGCCAGCACCATGACAGGGTCTTACAATGAGCAGTTCTTC. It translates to CASTMTGSYNEQFF. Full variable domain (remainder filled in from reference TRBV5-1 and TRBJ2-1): KAGVTQTPRYLIKTRGQQVTLSCSPISGHRSVSWYQQTPGQGLQFLFEYFSETQRNKGNFPGRFSGRQFSNSRSEMNVSTLELGDSALYLCASTMTGSYNEQFFGPGTRLTVL.

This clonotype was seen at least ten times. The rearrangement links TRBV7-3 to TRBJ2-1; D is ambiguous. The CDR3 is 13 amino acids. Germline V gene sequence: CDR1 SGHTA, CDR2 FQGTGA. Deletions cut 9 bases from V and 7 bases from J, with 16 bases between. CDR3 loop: CASSPPGGNEQFF. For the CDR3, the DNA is TGTGCCAGTAGTCCCCCAGGTGGGAATGAGCAGTTCTTC.

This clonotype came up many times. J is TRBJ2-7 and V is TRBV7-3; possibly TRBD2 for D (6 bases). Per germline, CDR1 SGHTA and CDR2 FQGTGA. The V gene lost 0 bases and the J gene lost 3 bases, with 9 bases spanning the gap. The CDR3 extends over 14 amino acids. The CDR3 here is CASSLTSGDYEQYF. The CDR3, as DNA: TGTGCCAGCAGCTTAACTAGCGGAGACTACGAGCAGTACTTC.

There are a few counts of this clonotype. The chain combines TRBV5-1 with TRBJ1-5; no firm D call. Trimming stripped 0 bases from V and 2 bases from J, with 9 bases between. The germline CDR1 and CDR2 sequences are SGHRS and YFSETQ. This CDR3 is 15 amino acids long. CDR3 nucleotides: TGCGCCAGCAGCTTGGACGGAATGGGCAATCAGCCCCAGCATTTT. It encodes CASSLDGMGNQPQHF.

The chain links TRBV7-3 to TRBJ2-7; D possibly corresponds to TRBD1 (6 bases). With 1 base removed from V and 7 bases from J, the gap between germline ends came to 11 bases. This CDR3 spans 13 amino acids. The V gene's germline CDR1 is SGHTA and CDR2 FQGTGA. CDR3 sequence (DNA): TGTGCCAGCAGCTTAAGGGCAGGGGTTGAGCAGTACTTC. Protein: CASSLRAGVEQYF.

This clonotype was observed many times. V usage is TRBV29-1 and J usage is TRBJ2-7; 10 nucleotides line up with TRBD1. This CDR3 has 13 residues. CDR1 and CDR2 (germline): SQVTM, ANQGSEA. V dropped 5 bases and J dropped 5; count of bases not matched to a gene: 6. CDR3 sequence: CSVSRDRGHEQYF. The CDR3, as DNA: TGCAGCGTTAGCCGGGACAGGGGTCACGAGCAGTACTTC.

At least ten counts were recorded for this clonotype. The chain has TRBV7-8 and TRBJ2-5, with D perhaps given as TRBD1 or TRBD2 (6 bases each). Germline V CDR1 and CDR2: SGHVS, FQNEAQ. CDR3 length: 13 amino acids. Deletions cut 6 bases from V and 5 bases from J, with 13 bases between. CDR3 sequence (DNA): TGTGCCAGCAGAGGGGGGTCCGGGGAGACCCAGTACTTC. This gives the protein CASRGGSGETQYF.

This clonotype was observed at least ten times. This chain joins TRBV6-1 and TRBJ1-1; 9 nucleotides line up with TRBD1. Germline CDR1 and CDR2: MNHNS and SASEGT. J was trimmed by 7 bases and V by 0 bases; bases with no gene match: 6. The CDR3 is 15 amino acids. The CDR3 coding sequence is TGTGCCAGCAGTGAAGCCTTAACAGGGGGCGGTGAAGCTTTCTTT. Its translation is CASSEALTGGGEAFF.

CDR3: CASGLAGSGSSGDTQYF. The CDR3 DNA is TGTGCTAGTGGTTTGGCGGGGAGCGGGAGTTCCGGAGATACGCAGTATTTT. V gene TRBV12-5 combines with J gene TRBJ2-3; 8 bases agree with TRBD2. The V segment lost 1 base and the J segment 5 bases; nucleotides outside the gene matches: 11. The germline V gene has CDR1 LGHNT and CDR2 FRNRAP. The CDR3 sequence is 17 residues long.

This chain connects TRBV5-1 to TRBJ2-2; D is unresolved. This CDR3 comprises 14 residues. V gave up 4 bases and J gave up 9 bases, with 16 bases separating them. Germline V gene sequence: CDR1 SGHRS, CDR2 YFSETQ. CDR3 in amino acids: CASSAGPGGRELFF. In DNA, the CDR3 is TGCGCCAGCAGCGCAGGACCAGGCGGAAGGGAGCTGTTTTTT.

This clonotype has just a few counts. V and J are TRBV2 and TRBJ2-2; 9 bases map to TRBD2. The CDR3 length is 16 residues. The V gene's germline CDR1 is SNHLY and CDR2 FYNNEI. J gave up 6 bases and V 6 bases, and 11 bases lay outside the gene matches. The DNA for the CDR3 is TGTGCCAGCAGGCCCCTAGCGGGGACATACGCCGGGGAGCTGTTTTTT. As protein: CASRPLAGTYAGELFF.

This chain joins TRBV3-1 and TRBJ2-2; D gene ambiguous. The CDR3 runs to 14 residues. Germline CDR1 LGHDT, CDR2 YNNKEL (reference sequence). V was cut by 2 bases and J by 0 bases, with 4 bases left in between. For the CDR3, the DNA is TGTGCCAGCAGCCAAAATACGAACACCGGGGAGCTGTTTTTT. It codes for CASSQNTNTGELFF.

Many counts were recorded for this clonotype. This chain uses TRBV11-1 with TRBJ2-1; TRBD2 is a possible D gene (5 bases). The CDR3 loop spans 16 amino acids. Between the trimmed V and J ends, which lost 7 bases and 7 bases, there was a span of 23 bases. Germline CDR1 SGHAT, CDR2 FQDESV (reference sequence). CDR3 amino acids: CASTRTFITTGNEQFF. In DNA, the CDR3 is TGTGCCAGCACCCGGACTTTCATAACGACGGGGAATGAGCAGTTCTTC.